In its sample, the clone carrying this T cell receptor (beta chain) is large. Gene names are mouse gene names. Sequencing ends 1 residue short of the CDR3 end; the germline J gene provides the rest. Libraries were prepared by immunoSEQ multiplex PCR; TCRdb keeps only in-frame clonotypes and omits some of them. The table shows approximately 3,200 clones, with around two fifths occurring only once. With V trimmed by 0 bases and J by 7 bases, 5 bases remained unmatched. Germline CDR1 LGHNA, CDR2 YNLKQL (reference sequence). The CDR3 loop spans 15 amino acids. These data come from a study of tissue T cells after allogeneic stem cell transplantation. The sample's time point: mouse harvest day 14 after allogeneic transplant. Each mouse received 10^7 T-cell-depleted marrow cells plus 10^6 splenic CD5+ T cells by tail vein.

The sequenced sample consisted of gut tissue. This chain uses TRBV5 with TRBJ2-7, with TRBD1 matching 11 bases. This clonotype was obtained from a female BALB/c mouse given C57BL/6 T cells with graft-versus-host disease after an allogeneic hematopoietic cell transplant. CDR3 sequence: CASSQDGQGAGEQYF. CDR3 DNA (partial): TGTGCCAGCAGCCAAGATGGACAGGGGGCGGGGGAACAGTAC.